This T cell receptor beta chain stems from a study of blood T cell repertoires in COVID-19. Study overall: Sample material is recorded as cDNA or gDNA derived from T cells, B-cell-depleted T cells, or PBMCs.

Recruitment covered some 25 US areas and drew participants whose ages spanned about 18 to 100 years. Clinical history reported by participants formed the basis on which cohorts were assigned. Germline V CDR1 and CDR2: LNHDA, SQIVND (reference sequence). The CDR3 totals 15 residues. The ends lost 5 bases at V and 4 bases at J; junction bases unmatched: 6. Source study methods: Nucleated cell number was recorded as an estimate derived from reference gene primer amplification. Sequencing used immunoSEQ multiplex PCR; TCRdb keeps in-frame clones, though not all of them. That table gives V, J and clone size, and the DNA gave D and trimming. This table holds about 240,000 clones, around 85% found once.

The TCR originated in a woman aged 40 to 50 with acute COVID-19. The sequenced sample was PBMCs or T cells enriched from blood (not recorded which). The chain has TRBV19 and TRBJ1-4, with 8 bases that match TRBD1. The CDR3 coding sequence is TGTGCCAGTAGTGCCTCGACAGGGGATAATGAAAAACTGTTTTTT. Translating gives CASSASTGDNEKLFF. Combining the CDR3 with reference TRBV19 and TRBJ1-4 gives the whole variable domain DGGITQSPKYLFRKEGQNVTLSCEQNLNHDAMYWYRQDPGQGLRLIYYSQIVNDFQKGDIAEGYSVSREKKESFPLTVTSAQKNPTAFYLCASSASTGDNEKLFFGSGTQLSVL.